Sequencing of this T cell receptor beta chain was carried out in a study of shared clonotypes between healthy human individuals. Study-level findings and limits: Despite large depth, rarefaction showed incomplete sorted-subset sequencing. Represented genetic and exposure-history diversity was restricted by having few donors.

The ends were cut back, 3 bases at V and 3 bases at J, with 6 bases in the middle. The CDR3 runs to 13 residues. From germline, CDR1 is SGHAT and CDR2 FQNNGV. This clone was counted once. What it recognizes is unknown. Method: immunoSEQ multiplex PCR; TCRdb's copy keeps in-frame clones and lacks some. The sample consists of fewer than 400,000 clones, less than 85% of them appearing once. This TCR came from a young man in good health. The sequenced material came from memory CD4+ T cells sorted from blood. Subset indicated: CD45RA-negative fraction. V is TRBV11-2 and J is TRBJ2-1; TRBD2 is a possible D gene (5 bases). The CDR3: CASSLGVYNEQFF. The CDR3, as DNA: TGTGCCAGCAGCTTGGGAGTCTACAATGAGCAGTTCTTC. The full variable domain, completed using reference TRBV11-2 and TRBJ2-1, is EAGVAQSPRYKIIEKRQSVAFWCNPISGHATLYWYQQILGQGPKLLIQFQNNGVVDDSQLPKDRFSAERLKGVDSTLKIQPAKLEDSAVYLCASSLGVYNEQFFGPGTRLTVL.